The present entry profiles one T cell receptor beta chain with its context. CDR1 is MNHEY and CDR2 is SMNVEV in the germline V gene (reference sequence). CDR3 length: 12 amino acids. The V end was cut by 10 bases, the J end by 4 bases, with 11 bases between. These data originate in a study of blood T cell repertoires in COVID-19. Study background: COVID-19 samples collected from the United States, Italy and Spain covered acute and convalescent phases. T cells, B-cell-depleted T cells, or PBMCs provided the cDNA or gDNA that served as material.

In the original analysis: Using reference gene primer amplification, nucleated cell counts were estimated. Profiling relied on immunoSEQ multiplex PCR, and the TCRdb table lists in-frame clones only, not all of them. V and J calls and clone size are those listed in that table; D and trimming were worked out from the DNA. This table holds some 350,000 clones, about 93% found once. Sequencing input: peripheral blood. The receptor comes from a young woman who had recovered from COVID-19. V gene TRBV27 combines with J gene TRBJ2-1; D is possibly TRBD2 (6 bases). CDR3 sequence reads: CATGTSYNEQFF. DNA for the CDR3: TGTGCCACCGGGACTTCGTACAATGAGCAGTTCTTC.